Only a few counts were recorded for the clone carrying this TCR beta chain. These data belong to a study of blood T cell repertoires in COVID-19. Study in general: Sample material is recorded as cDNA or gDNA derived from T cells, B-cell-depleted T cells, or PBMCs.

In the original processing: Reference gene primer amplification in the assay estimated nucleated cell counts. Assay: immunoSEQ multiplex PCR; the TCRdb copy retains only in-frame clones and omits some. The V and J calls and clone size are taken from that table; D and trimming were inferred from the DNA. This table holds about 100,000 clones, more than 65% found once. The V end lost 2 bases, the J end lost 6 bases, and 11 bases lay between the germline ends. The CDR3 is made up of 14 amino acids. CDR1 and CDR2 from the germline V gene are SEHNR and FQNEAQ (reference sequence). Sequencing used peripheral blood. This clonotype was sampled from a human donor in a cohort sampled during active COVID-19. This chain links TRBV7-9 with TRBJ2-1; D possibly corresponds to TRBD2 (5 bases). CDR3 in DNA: TGTGCCAGCAGCTTACTGGGAGTGGGCAATGAGCAGTTCTTC. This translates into CASSLLGVGNEQFF.